This T cell receptor (beta chain) was found in a study of blood T cell repertoires in COVID-19 (dated by TCRdb to about 2020). In terms of the full investigation: Collaborator samples came from the United States, Italy and Spain and covered acute and convalescent phases of COVID-19. Nearly every sample came with metadata listing a de-identified subject ID, COVID-19 status, age in years and sex. The repertoires were made available in a free public database intended to serve as a resource for research on the immune response to SARS-CoV-2. The material from the prospective study consisted of cDNA or gDNA derived from T cells, B-cell-depleted T cells, or PBMCs. The dataset comprised deeply sampled blood TCRbeta repertoires from subjects exposed to, actively infected with, or recovered from COVID-19. The samples were drawn from the first 160 participants of the ongoing ImmuneRACE study and from 1,200 or so subjects provided by 6 global collaborators. Where available, HLA class I and class II types were taken from metadata supplied by the sample provider and were not determined by assay-based typing.

The immunoSEQ Assay, a bias-controlled multiplex PCR, was used to amplify TCRbeta CDR3 regions from genomic DNA. The study's processing was this. The number of nucleated cells in each sample was estimated from the amplification of reference gene primers within the assay. To quantify the absolute abundance of each unique TCRbeta CDR3 rearrangement, sequence reads were collapsed and filtered. For each sample, productive Simpson clonality was calculated as the square root of Simpson's diversity index across productive rearrangements. Held by TCRdb, this immuneACCESS table contains in-frame sequences only and omits some clones. Under half of the omission traces to an unresolved V gene where checked; the cause of the rest is unknown. V and J calls and clone size follow that table, whereas D and trimming were derived from the DNA. The table for this sample lists 75,000 to 95,000 clones; about nine tenths of them were counted only once. The ten largest make up around 1.1% of the sample.

Whole blood was collected in K2EDTA tubes by collaborating institutions according to the institutions' own protocols. Collaborator samples were shipped for TCRbeta analysis as frozen whole blood, isolated PBMCs, or DNA extracted from either sample type. The junction carries 13 bases between V and J, which are trimmed by 9 bases and 3 bases respectively. Spanning cysteine to phenylalanine, the CDR3 consists of 13 amino acids. Here the CDR3 DNA is all that survives: 39 bases in frame from base 1. For CDR1 and CDR2, the germline V gene lists MNHEY and SVGAGI. This clone was found once. It lacks a known antigen. No base quality information exists; no much larger clone differs at one position. Overall study results and their limits: Clinical and demographic metadata were provided uncurated, with the amount varying by source and participant.

The clonotype originates from a human donor in a cohort sampled during active COVID-19. Sample: peripheral blood. Recombination joined TRBV6-5 with TRBJ2-3, with no confidently assigned D gene. The CDR3 has the sequence CASTRTGTDTQYF. In nucleotides, the sequence is TGTGCCAGTACAAGAACGGGTACAGATACGCAGTATTTT.